These T cell receptor beta chains were read from a single sample in a study of blood T cells in healthy people across ages. One entry per CDR3 protein, called by TCRdb with MiXCR from the 5' RACE reads. The table lists approximately 2,000,000 distinct CDR3 sequences, approximately 39% of them singletons. The sequencing sample was made of blood. The receptors derive from a human donor in good health. CDR3s include the opening cysteine and the closing phenylalanine or tryptophan. The order of the fields is V gene, D gene, J gene, clone size, CDR3 protein, CDR3 DNA. The D gene is left open where the match is weak. Clone size is stated in some rows and not others, as once, few, many or a class when expanded.

TRBV20-1	TRBD2	TRBJ2-2	.	CSAAGGLRELFF	TGCAGTGCTGCGGGGGGGCTCAGGGAGCTGTTTTTT
TRBV20-1	.	TRBJ1-2	.	CSARDLWTNGYTF	TGCAGTGCTAGAGATCTCTGGACGAATGGCTACACCTTC
TRBV20-1	.	TRBJ2-7	few	CSARKLGDEPYEQYF	TGCAGTGCTAGGAAGTTAGGGGACGAGCCCTACGAGCAGTACTTC
TRBV12-3/TRBV12-4	TRBD1	TRBJ2-7	few	CACSPGTGPYEQYF	TGTGCCTGCTCGCCCGGGACAGGGCCCTACGAGCAGTACTTC
TRBV3-1	TRBD1	TRBJ2-5	.	CASSHLAGQAQETQYF	TGTGCCAGCAGCCATCTCGCGGGACAGGCCCAAGAGACCCAGTACTTC
TRBV20-1	.	TRBJ1-5	few	CSARWSNQPQHF	TGCAGTGCTAGATGGAGCAATCAGCCCCAGCATTTT
TRBV7-9	.	TRBJ2-3	.	CASSPTQGSDTQYF	TGTGCCAGCAGCCCCACGCAAGGCTCGGATACGCAGTATTTT
TRBV12-3/TRBV12-4	TRBD2	TRBJ2-2	.	CASKLAGENTGELFF	TGTGCCAGTAAACTTGCGGGGGAGAACACCGGGGAGCTGTTTTTT
TRBV6-2/TRBV6-3	TRBD1	TRBJ2-5	.	CAGTKPGGFLEQYF	TGTGCCGGCACCAAGCCAGGGGGCTTTTTGGAGCAGTACTTC
TRBV29-1	TRBD1	TRBJ2-7	few	CSASGTGFFSQEQYF	TGCAGCGCATCCGGGACAGGGTTTTTTTCCCAAGAGCAGTACTTC
TRBV10-3	.	TRBJ1-5	.	CAISESRDLNQPQHF	TGTGCCATCAGTGAGAGCAGGGACCTCAATCAGCCCCAGCATTTT
TRBV20-1	TRBD1	TRBJ1-2	.	CSARERGQGYGYTF	TGCAGTGCTAGAGAGAGGGGGCAAGGCTATGGCTACACCTTC
TRBV24-1	.	TRBJ2-3	.	CATSDLDGDTQYF	TGTGCCACCAGTGATTTGGATGGAGATACGCAGTATTTT
TRBV6-2/TRBV6-3	.	TRBJ2-4	.	CASSRLGDLGKNIQYF	TGTGCCAGCAGCCGCCTAGGGGACCTAGGCAAAAACATTCAGTACTTC